Given below is one TCR beta chain in context. Its antigen is unknown. Base qualities are not recorded, but no much larger clone differs from it by a single base. This record belongs to a study of blood T cell repertoires in COVID-19 (dated by TCRdb to 2018 to 2021). Background on the whole study: Samples covering the acute and convalescent phases of COVID-19 were provided by collaborators in the United States, Italy and Spain. The samples were drawn from two sources: the first 160 participants of the ongoing ImmuneRACE study, and 1,200 or so subjects contributed by 6 global collaborators. The material from the prospective study consisted of cDNA or gDNA derived from T cells, B-cell-depleted T cells, or PBMCs. The repertoires were released in a freely available public database intended as a resource for research on the immune response to SARS-CoV-2. Where available, HLA class I and class II types were taken from metadata supplied by the sample provider and were not determined by assay-based typing. A de-identified subject ID, COVID-19 status, age in years and sex were almost always included in the sample metadata. Subjects who had been exposed to COVID-19, were actively infected with it, or had recovered from it provided the deeply sampled blood TCRbeta repertoires that made up the dataset. Overall results and qualifications from the work: How much clinical and demographic metadata was included differed by source and by participant, and the metadata was provided uncurated.

The CDR3 numbers 14 residues from cysteine through phenylalanine. The CDR3 DNA has 42 bases and is translated from base 1. Trimming removed 5 bases from V and 2 bases from J, leaving 13 bases between the germline ends. Looking up the germline V gene (reference sequence) yields CDR1 SEHNR and CDR2 FQNEAQ. In the prospective study, participants were roughly 18 to 100 years old, resided in 24 geographic areas of the United States, and were enrolled through a virtual design. To assign participants to cohorts, the prospective study relied on clinical history that participants themselves reported in a screening survey and a study questionnaire. Recovered participants in ImmuneRACE Cohort 3 were defined as having two consecutive negative NP/OP PCR tests, clearance from a healthcare professional, or resolution of symptoms. In the prospective study, mobile phlebotomists collected whole blood, serum and a nasopharyngeal or oropharyngeal swab from each participant. Over a roughly 2-month period, participants in the prospective study had the option of providing additional blood draws and questionnaires. Before DNA extraction, blood samples from the prospective study were shipped at room temperature or frozen.

The immunoSEQ Assay, a bias-controlled multiplex PCR, was used to amplify TCRbeta CDR3 regions from genomic DNA. The published analysis was carried out like this. The number of nucleated cells in each sample was estimated by amplification of reference gene primers within the assay. To quantify the absolute abundance of each unique TCRbeta CDR3 rearrangement, sequence reads were collapsed and filtered. For each sample, productive Simpson clonality was calculated as the square root of Simpson's diversity index over productive rearrangements. Sourced from immuneACCESS, this table was stored by TCRdb with only in-frame sequences that have V and J called. A share of the clones is absent; for the studies checked, an unresolved V gene accounts for under half, and the remainder has no known explanation. The DNA was the basis for D and trimming; V, J and clone size are from that table. Counted in this sample were about 350,000 clones; roughly 87% of them appeared once. The leading ten clones occupy more than 0.8% of the sample.

The TCR sequence derives from a woman aged 25-40 years who had recovered from COVID-19. The rearranged segments are TRBV7-9 and TRBJ2-7; possibly the D gene is TRBD2, per 6 matching bases. Sequences were obtained from PBMCs or T cells enriched from blood (not recorded which). The CDR3 region: CASSQRERAYEQYF. The nucleotide sequence is TGTGCCAGCAGCCAACGGGAGAGAGCCTACGAGCAGTACTTC.